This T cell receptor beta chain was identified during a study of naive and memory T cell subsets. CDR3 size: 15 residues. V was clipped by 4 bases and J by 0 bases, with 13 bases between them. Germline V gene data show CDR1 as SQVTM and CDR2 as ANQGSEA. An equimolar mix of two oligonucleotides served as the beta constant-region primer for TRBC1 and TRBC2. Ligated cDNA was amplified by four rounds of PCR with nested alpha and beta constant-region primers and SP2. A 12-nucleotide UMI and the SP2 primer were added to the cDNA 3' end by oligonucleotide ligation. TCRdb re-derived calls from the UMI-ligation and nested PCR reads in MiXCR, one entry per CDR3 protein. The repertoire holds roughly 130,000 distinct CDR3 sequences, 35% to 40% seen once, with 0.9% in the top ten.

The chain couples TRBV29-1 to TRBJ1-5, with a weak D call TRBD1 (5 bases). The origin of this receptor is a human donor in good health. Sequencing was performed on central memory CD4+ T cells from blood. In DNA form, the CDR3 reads TGCAGCGTTGGCTGGGGGGAGGTTAGCAATCAGCCCCAGCATTTT. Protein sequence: CSVGWGEVSNQPQHF.